Sequencing of this T cell receptor (beta chain) was carried out in a study of radiotherapy plus CTLA-4 blockade in lung cancer. General study results and limits: In blood, TCR clones derived from the tumor expanded after radiotherapy plus ipilimumab. According to reports, early shifts in blood T cell clones, alongside interferon-beta, forecast response most accurately.

Remarks on this clone: Its antigen is currently unknown.

The table came from immunoSEQ multiplex PCR; TCRdb's copy has only in-frame clones and leaves some out. Among approximately 53,000 clones listed, approximately 85% were seen once. The study treated chemo-refractory metastatic non-small-cell lung cancer patients with focal radiation plus ipilimumab CTLA-4 blockade. V lost 6 bases to trimming and J lost 6 bases, with 14 bases between them. CDR3 length: 13 amino acids. Germline V gene data show CDR1 as ENHRY and CDR2 as SYGVKD. This sample comprised peripheral blood, obtained from a patient treated with radiotherapy plus ipilimumab. The chain joins TRBV10-3 to TRBJ1-2; D may be TRBD1 (6 bases). This clonotype originated in a human donor with non-small cell lung cancer whose response to radiotherapy plus ipilimumab could not be evaluated. The CDR3 DNA follows: TGTGCCATCAGAACCGGGACATTTGATGGCTACACCTTC. Its protein product is CAIRTGTFDGYTF.